One sample yielded the 9 T cell receptor beta chains listed below, sequenced in a study of beta chain features in type 1 diabetes. Every isolated RNA sample was fully reverse transcribed, so sequencing captured expressed TCRB transcripts. Assay: immunoSEQ multiplex PCR; the TCRdb copy retains only in-frame clones and omits some. Here the sample spans hundreds of thousands of clones, about 17% being singletons. The specimen sequenced was naive CD4+ T cells from blood. The receptors shown here come from a woman aged 18-35 years in good health.

This clone was seen more than once but under ten times. This sequence joins TRBV2 and TRBJ2-3; D is ambiguous. The length of the CDR3 is 15 residues. The V gene lost 5 bases and the J gene lost 1 base, with 13 bases spanning the gap. Germline V gene lookup returns CDR1 SNHLY and CDR2 FYNNEI. For the CDR3, the DNA is TGTGCCAGCAGTTCCCAGGTCGTCCGCACAGATACGCAGTATTTT. Protein: CASSSQVVRTDTQYF. The complete variable domain, with remaining parts taken from reference TRBV2 and TRBJ2-3, reads EPEVTQTPSHQVTQMGQEVILRCVPISNHLYFYWYRQILGQKVEFLVSFYNNEISEKSEIFDDQFSVERPDGSNFTLKIRSTKLEDSAMYFCASSSQVVRTDTQYFGPGTRLTVL.

This clone was picked up a small number of times. DNA of the CDR3: TGTGCCAGCAGCAAAAAGGGGGAGGCCACCATATATTTT. It is translated as CASSKKGEATIYF. The V call is TRBV21-1, the J call TRBJ1-3. TRBV21-1 is a listed pseudogene. The CDR3 is 13 residues long.

This rearrangement joins TRBV28 to TRBJ2-1; 8 positions agree with TRBD2. The CDR3 contains 14 residues. In germline, CDR1 is MDHEN, CDR2 SYDVKM. V gave up 6 bases and J gave up 5 bases; unmatched junction bases: 6. The CDR3 loop reads CASSTSGENNEQFF. In DNA form, the CDR3 reads TGTGCCAGCAGCACTAGCGGAGAGAACAATGAGCAGTTCTTC.

Here the CDR3 DNA reads TGCAGCGTTGAGTCAGGGGGCCTCCTCTCTGGAAACACCATATATTTT. Its translation: CSVESGGLLSGNTIYF. V gene TRBV29-1 combines with J gene TRBJ1-3; 8 nucleotides align to TRBD1. The junction had 7 bases not matched to a gene; V was cut back by 3 bases and J by 0 bases. The CDR3 loop spans 16 amino acids. Per the germline V gene, CDR1 is SQVTM and CDR2 is ANQGSEA.

This clone was detected a few times. This chain joins TRBV5-1 and TRBJ2-3; D is uncertain. Trimming removed 0 bases from V and 5 bases from J, with 7 bases in between. Germline assignment: CDR1 SGHRS and CDR2 YFSETQ. The CDR3 consists of 13 residues. The CDR3 loop reads CASSLVGGDTQYF. DNA for the CDR3: TGCGCCAGCAGCTTGGTAGGCGGAGATACGCAGTATTTT.

This clone occurred a few times. The CDR3 loop is CASSQVIAGSGRINEQFF. The DNA of the CDR3 is TGTGCCAGCAGCCAAGTAATCGCGGGTAGCGGGAGGATCAATGAGCAGTTCTTC. The chain employs TRBV4-2 and TRBJ2-1; TRBD2 agrees at 10 bases. The CDR3 spans 18 residues. Trimming at V came to 1 base and at J to 6 bases, leaving 12 bases not matched to a gene. Germline CDR1 LGHNA, CDR2 YNFKEQ.

This clone was observed a handful of times. In the same sample, other DNA sequences code for this CDR3. The chain is built from TRBV2 and TRBJ2-7; 8 bases agree with TRBD2. The CDR3 length is 13 residues. The germline CDR1 and CDR2 sequences are SNHLY and FYNNEI. Trimming removed 8 bases from V and 0 bases from J; junction bases left unmatched: 3. CDR3 sequence: CASREGSSYEQYF. CDR3 nucleotide sequence: TGTGCCAGCCGGGAGGGAAGCTCCTACGAGCAGTACTTC.

The chain is built from TRBV6-6 and TRBJ1-2; no definite D call. Germline V gives CDR1 MNHNY, CDR2 SVGAGI (reference sequence). The CDR3 runs to 15 residues. Trimming removed 0 bases at V and 2 bases at J, with 10 bases between. Here the CDR3 DNA reads TGTGCCAGCAGTTACTCTACCGAAAGAAACTATGGCTACACCTTC. As protein: CASSYSTERNYGYTF.

This clone was counted a few times. The chain combines TRBV7-3 with TRBJ2-1; D gene unclear. CDR3 length: 15 residues. V lost 6 bases and J lost 0, with 12 bases in between. Per germline, CDR1 SGHTA and CDR2 FQGTGA. The CDR3 is CASSLGSDSYNEQFF. In nucleotides, the CDR3 is TGTGCCAGCAGTTTGGGTAGTGACTCCTACAATGAGCAGTTCTTC.